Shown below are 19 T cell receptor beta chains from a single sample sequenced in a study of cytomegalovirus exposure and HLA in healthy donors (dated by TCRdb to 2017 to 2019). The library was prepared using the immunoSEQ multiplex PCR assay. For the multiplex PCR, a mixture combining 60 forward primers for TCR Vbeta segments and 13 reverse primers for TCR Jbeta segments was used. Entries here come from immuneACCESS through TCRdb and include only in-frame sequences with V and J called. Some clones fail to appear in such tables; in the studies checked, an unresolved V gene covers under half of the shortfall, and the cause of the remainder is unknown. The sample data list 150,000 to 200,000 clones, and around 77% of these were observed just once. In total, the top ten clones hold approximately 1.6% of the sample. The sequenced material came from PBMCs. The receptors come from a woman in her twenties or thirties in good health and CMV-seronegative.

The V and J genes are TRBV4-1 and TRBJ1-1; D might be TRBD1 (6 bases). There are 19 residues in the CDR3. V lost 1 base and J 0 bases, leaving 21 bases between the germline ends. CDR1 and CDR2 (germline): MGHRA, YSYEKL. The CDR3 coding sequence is TGCGCCAGCAGCCAAGCCCCGGGACGGCGGGGGCCCATGAACACTGAAGCTTTCTTT. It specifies CASSQAPGRRGPMNTEAFF.

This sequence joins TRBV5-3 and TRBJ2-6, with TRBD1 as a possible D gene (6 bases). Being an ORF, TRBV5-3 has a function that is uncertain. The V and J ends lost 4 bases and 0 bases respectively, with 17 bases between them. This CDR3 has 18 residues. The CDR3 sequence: CARSIRGFFFSGANVLTF. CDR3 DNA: TGTGCCAGAAGCATAAGGGGGTTCTTCTTCTCTGGGGCCAACGTCCTGACTTTC.

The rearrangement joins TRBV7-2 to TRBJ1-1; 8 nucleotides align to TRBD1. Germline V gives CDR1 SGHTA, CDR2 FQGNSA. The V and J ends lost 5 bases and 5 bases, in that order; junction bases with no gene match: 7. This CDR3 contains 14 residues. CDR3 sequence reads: CASSTRQGLTEAFF. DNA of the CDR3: TGTGCCAGCAGCACCCGACAGGGGTTAACTGAAGCTTTCTTT.

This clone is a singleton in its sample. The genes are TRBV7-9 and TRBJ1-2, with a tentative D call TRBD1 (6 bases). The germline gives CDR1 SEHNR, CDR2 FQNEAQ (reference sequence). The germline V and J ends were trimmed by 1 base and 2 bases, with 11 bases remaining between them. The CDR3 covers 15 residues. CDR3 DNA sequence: TGTGCCAGCAGCTTAGACGGGGGGCGCAACTATGGCTACACCTTC. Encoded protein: CASSLDGGRNYGYTF.

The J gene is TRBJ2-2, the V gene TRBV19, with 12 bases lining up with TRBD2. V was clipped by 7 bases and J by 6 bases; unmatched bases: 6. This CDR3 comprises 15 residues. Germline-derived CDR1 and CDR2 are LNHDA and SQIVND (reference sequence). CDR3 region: CASTGLAGHSGELFF. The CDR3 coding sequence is TGTGCCAGTACTGGACTAGCGGGACATTCCGGGGAGCTGTTTTTT.

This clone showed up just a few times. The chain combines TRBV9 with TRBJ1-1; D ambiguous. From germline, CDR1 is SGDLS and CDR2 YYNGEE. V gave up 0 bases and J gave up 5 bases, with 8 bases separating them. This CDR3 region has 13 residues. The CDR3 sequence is CASSVAPETEAFF. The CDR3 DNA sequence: TGTGCCAGCAGCGTAGCCCCGGAGACTGAAGCTTTCTTT.

The CDR3 reads CASSLVWPEQYF. In DNA form, the CDR3 reads TGTGCCAGCAGCTTGGTGTGGCCGGAGCAGTACTTC. The V call is TRBV5-6, the J call TRBJ2-7; the D is unclear. CDR1 and CDR2 from the germline V gene are SGHDT and YYEEEE. With 0 bases removed from V and 7 bases from J, the gap between germline ends came to 8 bases. This CDR3 has 12 amino acids.

The CDR3 here is CAISDPSDSYEQYF. The DNA for the CDR3 is TGTGCCATCAGTGATCCTAGCGACTCCTACGAGCAGTACTTC. The chain couples TRBV10-3 to TRBJ2-7; maybe TRBD2 (6 bases). Trimming removed 3 bases from V and 0 bases from J, with 9 bases in between. CDR1 is ENHRY and CDR2 is SYGVKD in the germline V gene. CDR3 length: 14 residues.

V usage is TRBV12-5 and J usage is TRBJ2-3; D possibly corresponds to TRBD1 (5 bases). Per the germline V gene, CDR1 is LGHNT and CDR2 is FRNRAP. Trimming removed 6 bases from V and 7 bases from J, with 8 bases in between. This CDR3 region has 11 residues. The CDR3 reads CASGQGNTQYF. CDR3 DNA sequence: TGTGCTAGTGGGCAGGGTAATACGCAGTATTTT.

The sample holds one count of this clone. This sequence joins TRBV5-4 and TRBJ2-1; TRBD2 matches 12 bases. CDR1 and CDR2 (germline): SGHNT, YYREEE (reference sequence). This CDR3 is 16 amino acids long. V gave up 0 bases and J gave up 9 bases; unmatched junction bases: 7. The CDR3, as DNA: TGTGCCAGCAGCTTGGAGGGACTAGCGGGTATTTCTGAGCAGTTCTTC. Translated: CASSLEGLAGISEQFF.

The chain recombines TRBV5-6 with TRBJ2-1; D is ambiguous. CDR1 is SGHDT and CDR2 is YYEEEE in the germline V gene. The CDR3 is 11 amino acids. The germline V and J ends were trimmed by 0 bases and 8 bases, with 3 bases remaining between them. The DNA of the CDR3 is TGTGCCAGCAGCTTGGTAGATGAGCAGTTCTTC. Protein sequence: CASSLVDEQFF.

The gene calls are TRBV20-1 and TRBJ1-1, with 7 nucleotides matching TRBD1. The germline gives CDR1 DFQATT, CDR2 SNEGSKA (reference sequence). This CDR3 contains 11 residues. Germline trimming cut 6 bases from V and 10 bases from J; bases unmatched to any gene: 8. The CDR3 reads CSAGTESGAFF. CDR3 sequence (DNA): TGCAGTGCGGGGACAGAGAGTGGAGCTTTCTTT.

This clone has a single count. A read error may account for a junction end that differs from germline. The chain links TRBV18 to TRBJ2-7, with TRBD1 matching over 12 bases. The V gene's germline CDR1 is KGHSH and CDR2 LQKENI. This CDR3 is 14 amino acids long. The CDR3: CASSGTGGSHEQYF. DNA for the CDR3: TGTGCCAGCTCAGGGACAGGGGGCTCCCACGAGCAGTACTTC.

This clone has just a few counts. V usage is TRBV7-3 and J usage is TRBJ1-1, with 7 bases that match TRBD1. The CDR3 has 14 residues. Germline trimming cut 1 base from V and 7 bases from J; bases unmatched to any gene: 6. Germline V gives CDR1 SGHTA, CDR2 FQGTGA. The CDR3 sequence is CASSLMAGGSEAFF. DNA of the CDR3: TGTGCCAGCAGCTTAATGGCAGGGGGAAGTGAAGCTTTCTTT.

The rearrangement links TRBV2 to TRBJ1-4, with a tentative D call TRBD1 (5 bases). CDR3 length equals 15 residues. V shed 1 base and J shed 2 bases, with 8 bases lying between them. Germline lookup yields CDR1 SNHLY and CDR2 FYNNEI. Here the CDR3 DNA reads TGTGCCAGCAGTGAAGGGAGGGGTACTAATGAAAAACTGTTTTTT. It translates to CASSEGRGTNEKLFF.

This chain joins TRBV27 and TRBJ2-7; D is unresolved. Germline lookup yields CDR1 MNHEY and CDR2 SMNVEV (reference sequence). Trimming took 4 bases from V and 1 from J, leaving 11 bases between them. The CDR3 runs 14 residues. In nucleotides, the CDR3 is TGTGCCAGCAGTTGGGCCAAAACGTCCTACGAGCAGTACTTC. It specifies CASSWAKTSYEQYF.

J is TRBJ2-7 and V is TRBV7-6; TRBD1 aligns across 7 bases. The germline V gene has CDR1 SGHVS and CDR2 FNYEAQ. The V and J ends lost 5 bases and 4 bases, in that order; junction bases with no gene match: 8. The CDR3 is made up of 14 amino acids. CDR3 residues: CASSPGGHQYEQYF. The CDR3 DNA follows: TGTGCCAGCAGCCCAGGGGGACACCAATACGAGCAGTACTTC.

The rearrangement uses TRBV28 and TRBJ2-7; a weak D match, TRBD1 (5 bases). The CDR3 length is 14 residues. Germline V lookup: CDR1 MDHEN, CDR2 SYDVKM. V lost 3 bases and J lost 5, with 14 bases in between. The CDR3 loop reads CASSLSQGFDEQYF. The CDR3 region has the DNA TGTGCCAGCAGTTTGAGTCAGGGATTCGACGAGCAGTACTTC. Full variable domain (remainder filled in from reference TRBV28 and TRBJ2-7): DVKVTQSSRYLVKRTGEKVFLECVQDMDHENMFWYRQDPGLGLRLIYFSYDVKMKEKGDIPEGYSVSREKKERFSLILESASTNQTSMYLCASSLSQGFDEQYFGPGTRLTVT.

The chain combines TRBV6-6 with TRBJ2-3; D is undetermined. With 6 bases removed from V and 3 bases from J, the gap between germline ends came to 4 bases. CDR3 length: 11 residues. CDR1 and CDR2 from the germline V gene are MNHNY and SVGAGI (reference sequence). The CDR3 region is CASSLTDTQYF. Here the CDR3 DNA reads TGTGCCAGCAGCCTGACAGATACGCAGTATTTT.